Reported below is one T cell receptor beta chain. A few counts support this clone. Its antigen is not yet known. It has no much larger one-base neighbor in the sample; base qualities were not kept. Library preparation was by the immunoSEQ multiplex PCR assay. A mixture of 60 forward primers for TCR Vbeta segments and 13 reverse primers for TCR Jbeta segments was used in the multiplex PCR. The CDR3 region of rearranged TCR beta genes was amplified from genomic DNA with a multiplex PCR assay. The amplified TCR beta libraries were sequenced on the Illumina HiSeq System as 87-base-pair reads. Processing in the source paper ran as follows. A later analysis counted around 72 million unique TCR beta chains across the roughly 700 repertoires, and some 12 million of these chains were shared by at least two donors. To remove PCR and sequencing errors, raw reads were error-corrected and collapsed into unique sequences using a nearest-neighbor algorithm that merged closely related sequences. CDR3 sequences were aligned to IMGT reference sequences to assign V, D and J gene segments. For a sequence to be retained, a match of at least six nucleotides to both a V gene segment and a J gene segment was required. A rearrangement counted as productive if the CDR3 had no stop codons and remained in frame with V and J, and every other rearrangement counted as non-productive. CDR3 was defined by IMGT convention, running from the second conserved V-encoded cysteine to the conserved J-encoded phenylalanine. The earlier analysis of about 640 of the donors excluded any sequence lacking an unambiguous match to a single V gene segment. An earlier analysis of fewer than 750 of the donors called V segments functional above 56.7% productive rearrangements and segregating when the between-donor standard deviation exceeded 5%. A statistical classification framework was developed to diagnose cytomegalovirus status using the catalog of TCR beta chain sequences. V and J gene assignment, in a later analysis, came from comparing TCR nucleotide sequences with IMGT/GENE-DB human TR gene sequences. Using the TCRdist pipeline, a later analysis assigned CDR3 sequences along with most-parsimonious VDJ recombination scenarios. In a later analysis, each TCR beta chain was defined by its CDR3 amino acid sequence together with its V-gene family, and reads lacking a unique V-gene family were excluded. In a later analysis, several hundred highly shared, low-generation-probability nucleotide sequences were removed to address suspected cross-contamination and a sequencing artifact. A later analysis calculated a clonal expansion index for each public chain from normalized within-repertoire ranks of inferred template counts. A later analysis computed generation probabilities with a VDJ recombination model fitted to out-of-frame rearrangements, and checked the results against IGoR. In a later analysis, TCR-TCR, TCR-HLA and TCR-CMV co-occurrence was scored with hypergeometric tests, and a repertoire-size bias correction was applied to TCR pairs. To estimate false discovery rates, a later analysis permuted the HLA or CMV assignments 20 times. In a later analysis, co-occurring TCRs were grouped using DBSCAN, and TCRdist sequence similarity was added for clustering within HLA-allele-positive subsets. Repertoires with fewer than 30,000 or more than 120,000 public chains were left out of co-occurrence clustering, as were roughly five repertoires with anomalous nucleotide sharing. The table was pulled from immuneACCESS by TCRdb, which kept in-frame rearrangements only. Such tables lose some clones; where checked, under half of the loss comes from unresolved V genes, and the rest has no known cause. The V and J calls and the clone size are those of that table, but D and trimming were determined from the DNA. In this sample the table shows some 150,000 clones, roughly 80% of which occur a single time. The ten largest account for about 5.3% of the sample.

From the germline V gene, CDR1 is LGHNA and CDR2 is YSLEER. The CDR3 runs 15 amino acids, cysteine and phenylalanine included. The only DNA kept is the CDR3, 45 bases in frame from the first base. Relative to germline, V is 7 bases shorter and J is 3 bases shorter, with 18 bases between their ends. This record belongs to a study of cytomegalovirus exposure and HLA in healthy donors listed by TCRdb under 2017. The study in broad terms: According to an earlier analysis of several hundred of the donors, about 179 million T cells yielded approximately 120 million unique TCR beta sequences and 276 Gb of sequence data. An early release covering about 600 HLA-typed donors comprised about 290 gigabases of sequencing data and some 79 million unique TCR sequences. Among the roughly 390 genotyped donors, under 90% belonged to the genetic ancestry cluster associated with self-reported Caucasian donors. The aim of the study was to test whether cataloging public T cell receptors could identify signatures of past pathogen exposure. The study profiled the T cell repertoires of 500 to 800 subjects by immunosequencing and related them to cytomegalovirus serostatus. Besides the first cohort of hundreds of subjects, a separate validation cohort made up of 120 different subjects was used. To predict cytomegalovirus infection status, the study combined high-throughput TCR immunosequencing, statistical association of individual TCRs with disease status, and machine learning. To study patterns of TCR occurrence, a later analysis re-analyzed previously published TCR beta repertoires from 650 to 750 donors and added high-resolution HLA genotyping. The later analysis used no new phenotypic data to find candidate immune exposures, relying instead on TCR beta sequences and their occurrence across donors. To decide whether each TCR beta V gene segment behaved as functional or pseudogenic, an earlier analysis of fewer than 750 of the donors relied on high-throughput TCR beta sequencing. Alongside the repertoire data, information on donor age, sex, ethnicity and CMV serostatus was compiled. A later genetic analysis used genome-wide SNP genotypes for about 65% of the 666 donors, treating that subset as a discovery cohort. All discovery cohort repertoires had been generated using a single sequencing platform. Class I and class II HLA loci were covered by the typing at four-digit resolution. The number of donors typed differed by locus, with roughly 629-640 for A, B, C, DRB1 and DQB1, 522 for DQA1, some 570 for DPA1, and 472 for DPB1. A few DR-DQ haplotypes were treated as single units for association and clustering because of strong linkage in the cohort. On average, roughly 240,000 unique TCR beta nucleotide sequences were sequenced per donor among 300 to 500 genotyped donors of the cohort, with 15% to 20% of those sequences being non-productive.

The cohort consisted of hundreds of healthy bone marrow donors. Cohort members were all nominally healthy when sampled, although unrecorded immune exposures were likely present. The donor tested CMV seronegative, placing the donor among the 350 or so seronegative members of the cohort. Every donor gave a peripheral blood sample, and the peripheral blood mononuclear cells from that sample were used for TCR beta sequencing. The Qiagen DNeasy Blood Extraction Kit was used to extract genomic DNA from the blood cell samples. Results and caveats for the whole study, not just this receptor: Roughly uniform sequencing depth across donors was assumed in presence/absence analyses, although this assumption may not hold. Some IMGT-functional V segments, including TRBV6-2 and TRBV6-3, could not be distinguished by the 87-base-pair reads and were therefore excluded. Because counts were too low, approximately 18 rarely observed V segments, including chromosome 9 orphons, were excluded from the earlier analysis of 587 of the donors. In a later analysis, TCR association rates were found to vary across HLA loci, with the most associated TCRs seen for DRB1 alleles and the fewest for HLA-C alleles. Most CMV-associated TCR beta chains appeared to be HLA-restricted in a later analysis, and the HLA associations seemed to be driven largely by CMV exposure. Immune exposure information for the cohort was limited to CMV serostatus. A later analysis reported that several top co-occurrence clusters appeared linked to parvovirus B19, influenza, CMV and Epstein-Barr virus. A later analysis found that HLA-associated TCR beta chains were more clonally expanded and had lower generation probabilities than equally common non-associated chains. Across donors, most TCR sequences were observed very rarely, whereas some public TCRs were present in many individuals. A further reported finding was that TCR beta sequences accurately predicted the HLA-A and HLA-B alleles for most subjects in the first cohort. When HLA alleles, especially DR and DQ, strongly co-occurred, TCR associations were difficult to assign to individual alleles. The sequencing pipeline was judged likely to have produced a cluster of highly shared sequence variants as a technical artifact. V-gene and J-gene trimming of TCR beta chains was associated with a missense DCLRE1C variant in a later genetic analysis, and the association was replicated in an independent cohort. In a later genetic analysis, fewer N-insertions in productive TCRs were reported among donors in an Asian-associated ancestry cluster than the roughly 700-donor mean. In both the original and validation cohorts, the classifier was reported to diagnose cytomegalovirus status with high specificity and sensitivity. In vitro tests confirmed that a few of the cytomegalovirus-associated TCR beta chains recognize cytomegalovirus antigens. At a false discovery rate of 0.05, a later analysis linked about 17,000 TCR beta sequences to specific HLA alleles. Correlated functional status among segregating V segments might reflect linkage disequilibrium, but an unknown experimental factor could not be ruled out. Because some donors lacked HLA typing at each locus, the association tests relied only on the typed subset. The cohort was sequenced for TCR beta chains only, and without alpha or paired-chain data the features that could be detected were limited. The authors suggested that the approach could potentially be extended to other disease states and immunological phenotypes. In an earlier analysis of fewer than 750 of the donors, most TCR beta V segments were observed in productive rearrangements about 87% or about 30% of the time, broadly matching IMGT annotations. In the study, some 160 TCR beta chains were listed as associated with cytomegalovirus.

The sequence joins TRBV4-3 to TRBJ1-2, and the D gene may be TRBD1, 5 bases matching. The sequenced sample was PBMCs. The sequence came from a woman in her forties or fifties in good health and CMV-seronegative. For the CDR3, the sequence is CASTASADSHYGYTF. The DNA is TGCGCCAGCACCGCCTCGGCCGACAGCCACTATGGCTACACCTTC.